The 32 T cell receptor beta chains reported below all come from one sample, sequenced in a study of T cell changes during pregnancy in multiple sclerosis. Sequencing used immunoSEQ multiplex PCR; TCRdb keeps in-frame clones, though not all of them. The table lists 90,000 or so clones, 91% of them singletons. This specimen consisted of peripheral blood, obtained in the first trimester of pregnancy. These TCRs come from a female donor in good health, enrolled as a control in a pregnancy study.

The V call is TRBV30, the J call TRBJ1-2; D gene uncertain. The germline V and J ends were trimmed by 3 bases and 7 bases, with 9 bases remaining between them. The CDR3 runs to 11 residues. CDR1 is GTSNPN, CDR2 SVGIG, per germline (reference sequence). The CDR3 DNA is TGTGCCTGGAGAAGCGGGCGTGGCTACACCTTC. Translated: CAWRSGRGYTF.

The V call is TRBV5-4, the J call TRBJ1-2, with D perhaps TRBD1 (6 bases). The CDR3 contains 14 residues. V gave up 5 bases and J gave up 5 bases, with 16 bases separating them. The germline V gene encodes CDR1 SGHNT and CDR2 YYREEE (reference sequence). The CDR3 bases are TGTGCCAGCAGATCTGACAGGACGAGGTATGGCTACACCTTC. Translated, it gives CASRSDRTRYGYTF.

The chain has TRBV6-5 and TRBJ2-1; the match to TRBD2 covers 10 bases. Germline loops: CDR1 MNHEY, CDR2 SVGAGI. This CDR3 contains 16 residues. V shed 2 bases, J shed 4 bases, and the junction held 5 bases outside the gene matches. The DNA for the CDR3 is TGTGCCAGCAGTTACGGGCTAGCGGGGGAGTACAATGAGCAGTTCTTC. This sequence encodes CASSYGLAGEYNEQFF.

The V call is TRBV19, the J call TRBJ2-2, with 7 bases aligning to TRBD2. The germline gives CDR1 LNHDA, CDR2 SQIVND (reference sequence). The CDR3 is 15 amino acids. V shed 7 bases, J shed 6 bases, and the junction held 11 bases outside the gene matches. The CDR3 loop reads CASTSWGGTSGELFF. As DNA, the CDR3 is TGTGCCAGTACCTCATGGGGGGGTACGTCCGGGGAGCTGTTTTTT.

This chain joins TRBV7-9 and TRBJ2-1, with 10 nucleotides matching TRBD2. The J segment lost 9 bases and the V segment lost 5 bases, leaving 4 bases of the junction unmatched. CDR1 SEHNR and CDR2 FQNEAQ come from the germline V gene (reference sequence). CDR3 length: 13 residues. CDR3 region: CASSRTSGGEQFF. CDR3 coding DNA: TGTGCCAGCAGCCGGACTAGCGGAGGTGAGCAGTTCTTC.

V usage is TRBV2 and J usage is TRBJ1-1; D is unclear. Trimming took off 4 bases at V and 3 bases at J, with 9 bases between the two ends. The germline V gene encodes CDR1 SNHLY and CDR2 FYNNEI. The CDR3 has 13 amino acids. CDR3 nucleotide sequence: TGTGCCAGCAGTGGAGAGAGCTACACTGAAGCTTTCTTT. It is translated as CASSGESYTEAFF.

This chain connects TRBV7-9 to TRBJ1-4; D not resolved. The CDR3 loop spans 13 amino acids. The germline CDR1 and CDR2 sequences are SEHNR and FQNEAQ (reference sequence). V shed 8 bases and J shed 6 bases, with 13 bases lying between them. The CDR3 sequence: CASVQSEDEKLFF. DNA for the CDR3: TGTGCCAGCGTTCAGTCGGAGGATGAAAAACTGTTTTTT. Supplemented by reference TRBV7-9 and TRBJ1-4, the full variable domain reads DTGVSQNPRHKITKRGQNVTFRCDPISEHNRLYWYRQTLGQGPEFLTYFQNEAQLEKSRLLSDRFSAERPKGSFSTLEIQRTEQGDSAMYLCASVQSEDEKLFFGSGTQLSVL.

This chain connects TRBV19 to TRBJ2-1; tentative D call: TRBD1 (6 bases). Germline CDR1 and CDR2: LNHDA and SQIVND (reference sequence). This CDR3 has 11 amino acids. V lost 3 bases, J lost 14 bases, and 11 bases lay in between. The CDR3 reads CASSIYREKFF. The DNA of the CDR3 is TGTGCCAGTAGTATTTACAGGGAGAAGTTCTTC.

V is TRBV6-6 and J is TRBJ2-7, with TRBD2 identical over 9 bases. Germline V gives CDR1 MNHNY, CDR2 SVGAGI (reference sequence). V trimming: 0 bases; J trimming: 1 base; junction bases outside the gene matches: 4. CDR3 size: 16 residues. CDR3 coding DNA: TGTGCCAGCAGTTACTCGATGCGGGGGGGTTCCTACGAGCAGTACTTC. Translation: CASSYSMRGGSYEQYF.

In DNA form, the CDR3 reads TGCGCCAGCAGCCAAGACAGCCAGGGCTACGAGCAGTACTTC. It yields the protein CASSQDSQGYEQYF. The chain employs TRBV4-3 and TRBJ2-7, with D possibly being TRBD1 (5 bases). This CDR3 has 14 residues. From germline, CDR1 is LGHNA and CDR2 YSLEER. With 0 bases removed from V and 3 bases from J, the gap between germline ends came to 9 bases.

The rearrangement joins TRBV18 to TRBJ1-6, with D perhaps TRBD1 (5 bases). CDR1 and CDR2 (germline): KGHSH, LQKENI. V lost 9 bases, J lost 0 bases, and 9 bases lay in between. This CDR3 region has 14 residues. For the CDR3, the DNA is TGTGCCAGTAGACAGAGCTCCTATAATTCACCCCTCCACTTT. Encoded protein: CASRQSSYNSPLHF.

CDR3 loop: CASSLVVFGRRNTEAFF. DNA for the CDR3: TGTGCCAGCAGCTTGGTGGTATTCGGGAGACGTAACACTGAAGCTTTCTTT. The chain has TRBV5-5 and TRBJ1-1; D is unclear. CDR1 and CDR2 (germline): SGHKS, YYEKEE (reference sequence). The CDR3 covers 17 residues. V was clipped by 0 bases and J by 2 bases, with 17 bases between them.

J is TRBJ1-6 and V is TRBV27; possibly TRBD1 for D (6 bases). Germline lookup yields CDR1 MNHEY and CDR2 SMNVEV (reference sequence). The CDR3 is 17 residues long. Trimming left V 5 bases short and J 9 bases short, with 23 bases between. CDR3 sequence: CASSRLQGKGFTSPLHF. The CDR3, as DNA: TGTGCCAGCAGTCGTCTCCAGGGGAAAGGTTTCACTTCACCCCTCCACTTT.

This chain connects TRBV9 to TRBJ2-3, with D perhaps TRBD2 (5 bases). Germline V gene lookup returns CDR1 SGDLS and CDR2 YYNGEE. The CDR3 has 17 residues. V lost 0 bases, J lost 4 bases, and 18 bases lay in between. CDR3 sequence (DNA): TGTGCCAGCAGCGTAGCTAGCTCCTCTCTTAGTGCAGATACGCAGTATTTT. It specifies CASSVASSSLSADTQYF. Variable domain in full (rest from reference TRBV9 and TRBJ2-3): DSGVTQTPKHLITATGQRVTLRCSPRSGDLSVYWYQQSLDQGLQFLIQYYNGEERAKGNILERFSAQQFPDLHSELNLSSLELGDSALYFCASSVASSSLSADTQYFGPGTRLTVL.

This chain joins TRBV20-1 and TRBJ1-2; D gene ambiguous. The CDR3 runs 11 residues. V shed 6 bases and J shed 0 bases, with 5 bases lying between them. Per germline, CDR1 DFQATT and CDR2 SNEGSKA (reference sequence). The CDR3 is CSAQANYGYTF. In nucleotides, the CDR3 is TGCAGTGCCCAGGCTAACTATGGCTACACCTTC.

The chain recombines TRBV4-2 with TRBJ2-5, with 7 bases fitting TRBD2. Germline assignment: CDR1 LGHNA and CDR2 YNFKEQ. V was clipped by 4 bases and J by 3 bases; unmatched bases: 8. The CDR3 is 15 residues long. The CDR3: CASSPRSGGEETQYF. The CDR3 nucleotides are TGTGCCAGCAGCCCTCGTTCGGGGGGTGAAGAGACCCAGTACTTC.

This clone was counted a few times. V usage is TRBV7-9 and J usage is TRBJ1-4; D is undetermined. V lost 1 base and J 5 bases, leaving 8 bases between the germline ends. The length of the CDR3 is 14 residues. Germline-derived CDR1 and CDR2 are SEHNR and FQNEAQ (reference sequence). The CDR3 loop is CASSLVRFNEKLFF. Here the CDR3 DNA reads TGTGCCAGCAGCTTAGTCAGGTTCAATGAAAAACTGTTTTTT.

The CDR3 nucleotides read TGTGCCAGCAGCCCTAAAGGGGGACCGTCCTACGAGCAGTACTTC. Translated, it gives CASSPKGGPSYEQYF. This chain uses TRBV7-2 with TRBJ2-7, with a tentative D call TRBD1 (6 bases). The CDR3 consists of 15 residues. CDR1 and CDR2 (germline): SGHTA, FQGNSA. The V gene lost 5 bases and the J gene lost 1 base, with 15 bases spanning the gap.

The CDR3 sequence is CASSPNKQDNSPLHF. DNA of the CDR3: TGTGCCAGCTCACCGAACAAACAGGATAATTCACCCCTCCACTTT. The J gene is TRBJ1-6, the V gene TRBV18, with D possibly being TRBD1 (5 bases). The CDR3 covers 15 residues. The V gene's germline CDR1 is KGHSH and CDR2 LQKENI. Deletions cut 3 bases from V and 5 bases from J, with 11 bases between.

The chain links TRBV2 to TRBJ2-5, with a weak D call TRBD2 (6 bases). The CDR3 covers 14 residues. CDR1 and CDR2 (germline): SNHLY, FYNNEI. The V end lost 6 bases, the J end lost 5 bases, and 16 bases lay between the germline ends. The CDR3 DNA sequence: TGTGCCAGCAGCAGGGACTTCGAGGGGGAGACCCAGTACTTC. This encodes CASSRDFEGETQYF.

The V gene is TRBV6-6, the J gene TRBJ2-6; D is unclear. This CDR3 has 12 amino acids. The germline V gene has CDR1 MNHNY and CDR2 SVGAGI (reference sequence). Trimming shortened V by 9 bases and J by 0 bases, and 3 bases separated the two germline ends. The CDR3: CASYSGANVLTF. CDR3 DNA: TGTGCCAGTTACTCTGGGGCCAACGTCCTGACTTTC.

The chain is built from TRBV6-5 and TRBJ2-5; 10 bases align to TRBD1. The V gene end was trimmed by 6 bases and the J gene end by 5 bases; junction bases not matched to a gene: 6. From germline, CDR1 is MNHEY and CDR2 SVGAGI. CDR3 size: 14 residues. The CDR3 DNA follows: TGTGCCAGCAGCGACAGGGGGCGGGAGGAGACCCAGTACTTC. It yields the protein CASSDRGREETQYF.

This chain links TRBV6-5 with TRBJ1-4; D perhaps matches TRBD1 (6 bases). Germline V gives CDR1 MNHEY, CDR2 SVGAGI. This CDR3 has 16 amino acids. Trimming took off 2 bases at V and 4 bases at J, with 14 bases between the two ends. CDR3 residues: CASSYAAGTSNEKLFF. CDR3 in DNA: TGTGCCAGCAGTTACGCCGCTGGGACAAGTAATGAAAAACTGTTTTTT.

CDR3 sequence: CASSTSPGVGNEQFF. CDR3 sequence (DNA): TGCGCCAGCAGTACCTCCCCGGGGGTGGGCAATGAGCAGTTCTTC. The chain employs TRBV4-1 and TRBJ2-1; D possibly corresponds to TRBD2 (6 bases). This CDR3 spans 15 amino acids. V dropped 6 bases and J dropped 6 bases, with 18 bases sitting between them. Germline V gene data show CDR1 as MGHRA and CDR2 as YSYEKL.

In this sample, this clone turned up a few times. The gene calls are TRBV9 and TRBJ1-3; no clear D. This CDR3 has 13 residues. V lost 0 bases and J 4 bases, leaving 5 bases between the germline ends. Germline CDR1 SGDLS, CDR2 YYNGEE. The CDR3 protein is CASSVDTGNTIYF. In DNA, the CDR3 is TGTGCCAGCAGCGTAGATACAGGAAACACCATATATTTT.

CDR3 sequence (DNA): TGTGCCAGCAGCTTCTTAGAGGTGGGTTCCTACGAGCAGTACTTC. Its protein is CASSFLEVGSYEQYF. The V and J genes are TRBV7-9 and TRBJ2-7; D is uncertain. V lost 3 bases, J lost 1 base, and 13 bases lay in between. CDR3 size: 15 residues. Germline V lookup: CDR1 SEHNR, CDR2 FQNEAQ (reference sequence).

The CDR3 DNA reads TGTGCCAGTAGTATAGGCGCAAGGGGGGGGCAGGCCTCGAAAAACATTCAGTACTTC. Residues: CASSIGARGGQASKNIQYF. The J gene is TRBJ2-4, the V gene TRBV19; D is perhaps TRBD2 (7 bases). The germline gives CDR1 LNHDA, CDR2 SQIVND (reference sequence). The CDR3 is 19 residues long. The V and J ends lost 1 base and 4 bases respectively, with 23 bases between them.

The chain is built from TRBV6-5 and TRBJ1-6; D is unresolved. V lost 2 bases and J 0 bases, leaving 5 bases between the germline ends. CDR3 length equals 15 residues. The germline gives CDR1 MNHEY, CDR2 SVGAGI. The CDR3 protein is CASSYRSSYNSPLHF. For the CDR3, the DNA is TGTGCCAGCAGTTACAGGAGCTCCTATAATTCACCCCTCCACTTT.

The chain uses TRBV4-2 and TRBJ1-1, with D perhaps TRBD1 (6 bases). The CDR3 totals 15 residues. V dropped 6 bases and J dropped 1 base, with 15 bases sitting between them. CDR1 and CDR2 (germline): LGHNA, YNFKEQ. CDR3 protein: CASSPMGGANTEAFF. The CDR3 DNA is TGTGCCAGCAGTCCTATGGGGGGGGCGAACACTGAAGCTTTCTTT.

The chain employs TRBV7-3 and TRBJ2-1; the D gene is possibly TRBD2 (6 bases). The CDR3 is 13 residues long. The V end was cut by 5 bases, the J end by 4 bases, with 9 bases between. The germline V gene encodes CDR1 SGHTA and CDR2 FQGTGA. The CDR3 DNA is TGTGCCAGCAGCCTTAGCGGATACAATGAGCAGTTCTTC. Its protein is CASSLSGYNEQFF.

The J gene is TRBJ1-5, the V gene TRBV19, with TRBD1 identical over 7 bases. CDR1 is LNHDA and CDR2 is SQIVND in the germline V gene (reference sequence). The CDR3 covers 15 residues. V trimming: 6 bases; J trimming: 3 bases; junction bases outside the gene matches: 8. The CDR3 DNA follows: TGTGCCAGTAGAAGAACAGGGGCAATCAATCAGCCCCAGCATTTT. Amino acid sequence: CASRRTGAINQPQHF. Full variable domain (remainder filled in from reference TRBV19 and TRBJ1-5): DGGITQSPKYLFRKEGQNVTLSCEQNLNHDAMYWYRQDPGQGLRLIYYSQIVNDFQKGDIAEGYSVSREKKESFPLTVTSAQKNPTAFYLCASRRTGAINQPQHFGDGTRLSIL.

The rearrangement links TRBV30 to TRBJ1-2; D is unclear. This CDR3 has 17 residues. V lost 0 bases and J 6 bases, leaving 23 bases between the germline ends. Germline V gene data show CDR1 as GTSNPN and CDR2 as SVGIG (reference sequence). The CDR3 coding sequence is TGTGCCTGGAGTGTACGGGGATCTCATTTTGGAGGGAATGGCTACACCTTC. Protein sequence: CAWSVRGSHFGGNGYTF. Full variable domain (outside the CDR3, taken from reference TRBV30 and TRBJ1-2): SQTIHQWPATLVQPVGSPLSLECTVEGTSNPNLYWYRQAAGRGLQLLFYSVGIGQISSEVPQNLSASRPQDRQFILSSKKLLLSDSGFYLCAWSVRGSHFGGNGYTFGSGTRLTVV.